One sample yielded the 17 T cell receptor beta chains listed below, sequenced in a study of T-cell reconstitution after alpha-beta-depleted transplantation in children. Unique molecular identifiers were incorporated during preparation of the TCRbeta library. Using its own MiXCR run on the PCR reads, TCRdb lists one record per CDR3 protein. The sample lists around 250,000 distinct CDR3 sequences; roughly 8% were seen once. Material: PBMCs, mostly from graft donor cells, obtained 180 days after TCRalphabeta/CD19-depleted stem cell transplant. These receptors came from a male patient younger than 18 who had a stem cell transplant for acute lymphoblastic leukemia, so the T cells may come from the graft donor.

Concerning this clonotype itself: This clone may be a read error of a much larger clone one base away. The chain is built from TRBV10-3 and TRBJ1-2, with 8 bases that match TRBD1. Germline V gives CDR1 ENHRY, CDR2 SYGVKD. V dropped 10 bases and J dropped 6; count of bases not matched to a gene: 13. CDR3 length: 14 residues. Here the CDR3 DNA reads TGTGCCAGAACCAGGACAGGGTGGAGCGATGGCTACACCTTC. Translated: CARTRTGWSDGYTF.

The chain's CDR3 is CASSEPDSYQETQYF. In nucleotides, the CDR3 is TGTGCCAGCAGTGAGCCGGACAGCTACCAAGAGACCCAGTACTTC. J is TRBJ2-5 and V is TRBV6-1; a possible D gene is TRBD1 (6 bases). Trimming shortened V by 3 bases and J by 0 bases, and 11 bases separated the two germline ends. Germline V gives CDR1 MNHNS, CDR2 SASEGT. The CDR3 is 15 residues long.

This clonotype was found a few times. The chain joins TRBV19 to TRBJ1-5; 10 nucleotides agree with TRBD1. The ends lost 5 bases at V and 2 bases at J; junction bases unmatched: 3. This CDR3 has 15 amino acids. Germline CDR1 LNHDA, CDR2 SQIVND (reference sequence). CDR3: CASSGQGEGNQPQHF. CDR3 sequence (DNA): TGTGCCAGTAGTGGACAGGGGGAGGGCAATCAGCCCCAGCATTTT.

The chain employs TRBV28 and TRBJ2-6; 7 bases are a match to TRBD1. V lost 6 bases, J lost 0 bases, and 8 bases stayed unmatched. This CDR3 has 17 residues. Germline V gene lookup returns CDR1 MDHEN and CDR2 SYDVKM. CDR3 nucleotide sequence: TGTGCCAGCAGCAGACAGGGTATGAGCTCTGGGGCCAACGTCCTGACTTTC. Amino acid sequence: CASSRQGMSSGANVLTF.

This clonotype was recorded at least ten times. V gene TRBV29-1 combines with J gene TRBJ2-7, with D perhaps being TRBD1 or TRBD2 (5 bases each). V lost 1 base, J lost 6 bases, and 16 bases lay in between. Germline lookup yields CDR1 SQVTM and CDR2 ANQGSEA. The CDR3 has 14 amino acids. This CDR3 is CSVEVHPNGAEQYF. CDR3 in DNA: TGCAGCGTTGAAGTACATCCCAACGGGGCCGAGCAGTACTTC.

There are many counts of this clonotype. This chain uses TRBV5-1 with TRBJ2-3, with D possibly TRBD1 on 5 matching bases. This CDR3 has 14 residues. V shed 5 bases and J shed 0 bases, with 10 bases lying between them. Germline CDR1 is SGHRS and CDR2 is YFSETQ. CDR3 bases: TGCGCCAGCAGTCTGGGGCAAAGCACAGATACGCAGTATTTT. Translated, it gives CASSLGQSTDTQYF.

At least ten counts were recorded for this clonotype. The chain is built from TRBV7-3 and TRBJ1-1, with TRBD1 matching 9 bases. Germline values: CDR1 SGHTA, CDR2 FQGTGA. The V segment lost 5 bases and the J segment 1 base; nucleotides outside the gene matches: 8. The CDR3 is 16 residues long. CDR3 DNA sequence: TGTGCCAGCAGCCCCTTACAGGGGGCCCGGAACACTGAAGCTTTCTTT. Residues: CASSPLQGARNTEAFF.

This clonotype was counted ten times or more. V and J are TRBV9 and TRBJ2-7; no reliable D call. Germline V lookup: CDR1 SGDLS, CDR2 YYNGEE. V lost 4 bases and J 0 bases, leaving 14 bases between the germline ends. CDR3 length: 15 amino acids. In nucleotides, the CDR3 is TGTGCCAGCAGCCCCCAAGACTTATACTCCTACGAGCAGTACTTC. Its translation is CASSPQDLYSYEQYF.

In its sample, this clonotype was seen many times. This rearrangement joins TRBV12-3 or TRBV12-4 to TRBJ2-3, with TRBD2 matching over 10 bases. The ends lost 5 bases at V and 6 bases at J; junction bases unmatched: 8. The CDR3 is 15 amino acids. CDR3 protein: CASSDGLAAPDTQYF. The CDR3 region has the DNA TGTGCCAGCAGTGACGGACTAGCGGCTCCGGATACGCAGTATTTT.

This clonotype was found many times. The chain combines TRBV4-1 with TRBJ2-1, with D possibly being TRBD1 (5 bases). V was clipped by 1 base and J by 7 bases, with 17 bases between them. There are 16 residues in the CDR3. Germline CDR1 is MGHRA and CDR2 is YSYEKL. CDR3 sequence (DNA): TGCGCCAGCAGCCAAGTAGGGGTCGTCGCAGGTAATGAGCAGTTCTTC. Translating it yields CASSQVGVVAGNEQFF.

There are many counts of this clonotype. CDR3 bases: TGTGCCAGCACCCTCCTCGACACGACCGGGGAGCTGTTTTTT. This codes for CASTLLDTTGELFF. The rearrangement links TRBV3-2 to TRBJ2-2. TRBV3-2 constitutes a pseudogene. The CDR3 spans 14 residues.

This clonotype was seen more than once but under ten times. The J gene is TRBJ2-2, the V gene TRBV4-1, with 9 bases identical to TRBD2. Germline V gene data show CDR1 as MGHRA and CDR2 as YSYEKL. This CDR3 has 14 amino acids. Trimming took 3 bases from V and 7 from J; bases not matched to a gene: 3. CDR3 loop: CASSQRLAVGELFF. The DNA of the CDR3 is TGCGCCAGCAGCCAGCGACTAGCGGTCGGGGAGCTGTTTTTT.

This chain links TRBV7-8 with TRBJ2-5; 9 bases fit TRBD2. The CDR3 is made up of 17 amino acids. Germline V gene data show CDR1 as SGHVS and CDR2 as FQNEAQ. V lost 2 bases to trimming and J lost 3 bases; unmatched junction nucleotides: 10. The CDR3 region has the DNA TGTGCCAGCAGCTTATGGACTAGCGTTATCATAGAAGAGACCCAGTACTTC. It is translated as CASSLWTSVIIEETQYF.

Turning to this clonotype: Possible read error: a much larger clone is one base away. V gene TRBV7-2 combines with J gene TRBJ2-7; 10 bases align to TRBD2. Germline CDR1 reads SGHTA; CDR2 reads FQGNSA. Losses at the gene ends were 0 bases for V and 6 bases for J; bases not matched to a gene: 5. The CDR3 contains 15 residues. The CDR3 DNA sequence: TGTGCCAGCAGCTTAGCGGAACTAGCGGGATCCGAGCAGTACTTC. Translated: CASSLAELAGSEQYF.

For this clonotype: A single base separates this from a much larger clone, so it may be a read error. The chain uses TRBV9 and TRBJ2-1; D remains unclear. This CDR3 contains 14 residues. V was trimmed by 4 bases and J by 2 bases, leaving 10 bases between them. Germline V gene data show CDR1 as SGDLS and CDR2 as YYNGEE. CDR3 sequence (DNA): TGTGCCAGCAGCCGGATTGTCACCTACAATGAGCAGTTCTTC. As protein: CASSRIVTYNEQFF. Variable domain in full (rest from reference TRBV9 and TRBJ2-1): DSGVTQTPKHLITATGQRVTLRCSPRSGDLSVYWYQQSLDQGLQFLIQYYNGEERAKGNILERFSAQQFPDLHSELNLSSLELGDSALYFCASSRIVTYNEQFFGPGTRLTVL.

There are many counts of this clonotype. The CDR3: CSARDLKDGKWAQHF. CDR3 sequence (DNA): TGCAGTGCTAGAGATTTGAAAGATGGGAAGTGGGCCCAGCATTTT. This rearrangement joins TRBV20-1 to TRBJ1-5; D is unresolved. Per germline, CDR1 DFQATT and CDR2 SNEGSKA (reference sequence). V was cut by 0 bases and J by 11 bases, with 20 bases left in between. CDR3 length: 15 residues.

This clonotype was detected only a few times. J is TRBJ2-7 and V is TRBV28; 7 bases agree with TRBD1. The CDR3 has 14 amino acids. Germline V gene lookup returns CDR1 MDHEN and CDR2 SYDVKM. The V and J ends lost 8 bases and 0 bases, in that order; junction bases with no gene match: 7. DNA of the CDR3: TGTGCCAGCCGACAAGGGACAGTCTCCTACGAGCAGTACTTC. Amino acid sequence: CASRQGTVSYEQYF.